The 8 T cell receptor beta chains below come from one sample, sequenced in a study of T-cell reconstitution after alpha-beta-depleted transplantation in children. It was with unique molecular identifiers that the TCRbeta library was prepared. One entry per CDR3 protein, called by TCRdb with MiXCR from the PCR reads. The data contain a few hundred thousand distinct CDR3 sequences, approximately 11% of them singletons. Sequenced here: PBMCs, sampled before TCRalphabeta/CD19-depleted stem cell transplant. Every receptor here comes from a child younger than two with acute myeloid leukemia, due to receive a stem cell transplant.

This clonotype was found many times. The chain recombines TRBV27 with TRBJ2-1, with 9 bases fitting TRBD2. V lost 2 bases, J lost 0 bases, and 17 bases stayed unmatched. The CDR3 sequence is 21 residues long. CDR1 is MNHEY, CDR2 SMNVEV, per germline (reference sequence). The CDR3 sequence: CASSLEIAGELQDSSYNEQFF. DNA for the CDR3: TGTGCCAGCAGTTTAGAAATAGCGGGAGAGCTTCAAGATAGCTCCTACAATGAGCAGTTCTTC.

This clonotype has just a few counts. A much more abundant neighbour one base away suggests this may be a read error. This chain joins TRBV12-3 or TRBV12-4 and TRBJ2-1; 8 bases align to TRBD2. The CDR3 extends over 15 amino acids. This CDR3 reads CANSFSGIAYNEQFF. The CDR3 coding sequence is TGTGCCAACAGTTTTAGCGGGATCGCCTACAATGAGCAGTTCTTC.

This clonotype was counted a few times. The chain is built from TRBV5-1 and TRBJ1-3; the match to TRBD1 covers 9 bases. The CDR3 consists of 15 residues. V shed 4 bases and J 4 bases; nucleotides not matched to a gene: 6. CDR1 is SGHRS and CDR2 is YFSETQ in the germline V gene. This CDR3 reads CASSPQGAHGNTIYF. The CDR3 DNA follows: TGCGCCAGCAGCCCACAGGGGGCTCACGGAAACACCATATATTTT.

Ten or more counts support this clonotype. The genes are TRBV10-3 and TRBJ2-7, with D perhaps given as TRBD1 or TRBD2 (5 bases each). The CDR3 totals 16 residues. CDR1 is ENHRY, CDR2 SYGVKD, per germline. V lost 0 bases, J lost 2 bases, and 14 bases lay in between. CDR3 protein: CAISESNSGPTYEQYF. CDR3 nucleotide sequence: TGTGCCATCAGTGAGTCGAATTCGGGGCCAACCTACGAGCAGTACTTC.

This clonotype was detected only a few times. CDR3 amino acids: CASAGRYGYTF. CDR3 DNA sequence: TGTGCCAGCGCAGGGCGTTATGGCTACACCTTC. The rearrangement uses TRBV21-1 and TRBJ1-2; the tabulated D call, TRBD1, remains unverified against the DNA. TRBV21-1 is shown as a pseudogene. This CDR3 comprises 11 residues.

This clonotype was counted many times. V gene TRBV27 combines with J gene TRBJ2-2, with TRBD2 identical over 14 bases. The germline V gene encodes CDR1 MNHEY and CDR2 SMNVEV (reference sequence). The CDR3 consists of 18 residues. The junction had 5 bases not matched to a gene; V was cut back by 3 bases and J by 2 bases. CDR3 loop: CASSFRTSGRINTGELFF. The CDR3 region has the DNA TGTGCCAGCAGTTTTCGGACTAGCGGGAGGATCAACACCGGGGAGCTGTTTTTT.

This clonotype occurred many times. The genes are TRBV12-3 or TRBV12-4 and TRBJ1-5; 8 positions match TRBD1. The CDR3 has 14 residues. J gave up 5 bases and V 2 bases, and 2 bases lay outside the gene matches. The CDR3 region is CASSLTGGYQPQHF. The CDR3 nucleotides read TGTGCCAGCAGTTTAACAGGGGGATATCAGCCCCAGCATTTT.

This clonotype showed up many times. The chain joins TRBV7-2 to TRBJ2-1; D unclear. This CDR3 has 16 residues. V lost 2 bases and J 2 bases, leaving 13 bases between the germline ends. The germline gives CDR1 SGHTA, CDR2 FQGNSA. CDR3 amino acids: CASSLTDTIAYNEQFF. CDR3 in DNA: TGTGCCAGCAGCTTAACTGATACTATCGCCTACAATGAGCAGTTCTTC.